Listed here are 21 T cell receptor beta chains from one sample, sequenced in a study of control samples from healthy donors and cancer patients (dated by TCRdb to the early 2020s). Libraries were prepared through the immunoSEQ multiplex PCR assay. TCRdb carries this immuneACCESS record with in-frame sequences only. Its versions omit some clonotypes, under half of them owing to an unresolved V gene in the studies checked, with the rest unexplained. The sample yields approximately 150,000 clones; about 95% were counted once. 14% of the sample is taken by the ten largest. Sequenced sample: PBMCs. Receptor source: a man aged 60-69 years with colorectal cancer.

The rearrangement uses TRBV6-1 and TRBJ1-5, with 8 positions matching TRBD1. The V and J ends lost 2 bases and 7 bases, in that order; junction bases with no gene match: 10. CDR1 is MNHNS, CDR2 SASEGT, per germline. CDR3 length: 16 amino acids. In DNA form, the CDR3 reads TGTGCCAGCAGTGAAATGGCAGGGGGCGGGAGGCAGCCCCAGCATTTT. Translated: CASSEMAGGGRQPQHF.

The genes are TRBV19 and TRBJ1-1, with no clear D. The V end was cut by 7 bases, the J end by 1 base, with 10 bases between. Germline assignment: CDR1 LNHDA and CDR2 SQIVND (reference sequence). This CDR3 contains 13 residues. CDR3 sequence reads: CASKETPNTEAFF. In nucleotides, the CDR3 is TGTGCCAGTAAAGAGACGCCGAACACTGAAGCTTTCTTT.

This chain uses TRBV19 with TRBJ2-7; D might be TRBD1 or TRBD2, each matching 5 bases. Germline values: CDR1 LNHDA, CDR2 SQIVND (reference sequence). V was shortened by 8 bases and J by 4 bases, with 15 bases between the two germline ends. The length of the CDR3 is 13 residues. The CDR3 sequence: CASPQGPLYEQYF. DNA for the CDR3: TGTGCCAGTCCCCAGGGACCCTTGTACGAGCAGTACTTC.

The chain joins TRBV29-1 to TRBJ2-7; TRBD1 might be the D (6 bases). The V gene's germline CDR1 is SQVTM and CDR2 ANQGSEA. V was cut by 7 bases and J by 3 bases, with 16 bases left in between. The CDR3 has 13 residues. CDR3 region: CSASTGPVYEQYF. Written as DNA, the CDR3 is TGCAGCGCAAGCACAGGGCCAGTCTACGAGCAGTACTTC.

The rearrangement links TRBV15 to TRBJ2-2; D possibly matches TRBD1 or TRBD2 (7 bases each). The V gene's germline CDR1 is LNHNV and CDR2 YYDKDF (reference sequence). This CDR3 contains 16 residues. V was cut by 1 base and J by 5 bases, with 14 bases left in between. CDR3 sequence (DNA): TGTGCCACCAGCAGAGCAGGGGGGGCGGGGACCGGGGAGCTGTTTTTT. Amino acids: CATSRAGGAGTGELFF.

The rearrangement links TRBV14 to TRBJ1-3; D might be TRBD1 (5 bases). The V end lost 0 bases, the J end lost 1 base, and 7 bases lay between the germline ends. Germline-derived CDR1 and CDR2 are SGHDN and FVKESK. This CDR3 comprises 15 residues. In nucleotides, the CDR3 is TGTGCCAGCAGCCAAGACAGGGTTTCTGGAAACACCATATATTTT. As protein: CASSQDRVSGNTIYF. The whole variable domain, remainder taken from reference TRBV14 and TRBJ1-3, is EAGVTQFPSHSVIEKGQTVTLRCDPISGHDNLYWYRRVMGKEIKFLLHFVKESKQDESGMPNNRFLAERTGGTYSTLKVQPAELEDSGVYFCASSQDRVSGNTIYFGEGSWLTVV.

This chain joins TRBV6-1 and TRBJ2-7; D perhaps matches TRBD1 (7 bases). V lost 0 bases and J 2 bases, leaving 14 bases between the germline ends. The germline CDR1 and CDR2 sequences are MNHNS and SASEGT. CDR3 length: 16 residues. The CDR3 protein is CASSEATQGGTYEQYF. CDR3 nucleotides: TGTGCCAGCAGTGAAGCGACGCAGGGGGGAACCTACGAGCAGTACTTC.

About this clone: This CDR3 is also generated by other DNA sequences in the sample. The chain links TRBV5-1 to TRBJ2-2, with a tentative D call TRBD1 (6 bases). The germline V gene has CDR1 SGHRS and CDR2 YFSETQ. The germline V and J ends were trimmed by 2 bases and 2 bases, with 10 bases remaining between them. This CDR3 is 15 amino acids long. CDR3 sequence reads: CASSLQGTNTGELFF. The CDR3 DNA reads as TGCGCCAGCAGCTTACAGGGAACTAACACCGGGGAGCTGTTTTTT.

The chain recombines TRBV5-1 with TRBJ2-1; D not resolved. The CDR3 consists of 14 residues. Germline values: CDR1 SGHRS, CDR2 YFSETQ. V dropped 4 bases and J dropped 0 bases, with 8 bases sitting between them. The CDR3 region has the DNA TGCGCCAGCAGCCCCGTGAGCTCCTACAATGAGCAGTTCTTC. Its translation: CASSPVSSYNEQFF.

This clone has a single count. This chain links TRBV27 with TRBJ1-6, with D possibly TRBD1 on 5 matching bases. The V gene lost 6 bases and the J gene lost 10 bases, with 16 bases spanning the gap. CDR3 length equals 14 residues. Germline V gives CDR1 MNHEY, CDR2 SMNVEV (reference sequence). The DNA of the CDR3 is TGTGCCAGCAGGTTCCCGGGGGTGGAGTCACCCCTCCACTTT. This gives the protein CASRFPGVESPLHF.

The V call is TRBV24-1, the J call TRBJ1-6; D is ambiguous. Germline assignment: CDR1 KGHDR and CDR2 SFDVKD. Trimming took 4 bases from V and 6 from J, leaving 18 bases between them. The CDR3 runs to 17 residues. CDR3 in DNA: TGTGCCACCAGTGACCCCTCCACAACTGCGAGTAATTCACCCCTCCACTTT. Protein: CATSDPSTTASNSPLHF.

The rearrangement links TRBV5-1 to TRBJ2-3, with 7 bases lining up with TRBD1. The CDR3 contains 16 residues. CDR1 and CDR2 from the germline V gene are SGHRS and YFSETQ. The J segment lost 0 bases and the V segment lost 3 bases, leaving 7 bases of the junction unmatched. The CDR3 bases are TGCGCCAGCAGCTACGGTGGACAGGAAAGCACAGATACGCAGTATTTT. It codes for CASSYGGQESTDTQYF. The full variable domain, with the rest looked up from reference TRBV5-1 and TRBJ2-3, is KAGVTQTPRYLIKTRGQQVTLSCSPISGHRSVSWYQQTPGQGLQFLFEYFSETQRNKGNFPGRFSGRQFSNSRSEMNVSTLELGDSALYLCASSYGGQESTDTQYFGPGTRLTVL.

The chain is built from TRBV3-1 (or the pseudogene TRBV3-2) and TRBJ1-3; D not certain. The germline V gene encodes CDR1 LGHDT and CDR2 YNNKEL (reference sequence). Trimming shortened V by 2 bases and J by 1 base, and 12 bases separated the two germline ends. The CDR3 length is 16 residues. The CDR3 region is CASSQYSVSSGNTIYF. The CDR3 DNA reads TGTGCCAGCAGCCAATACTCGGTGTCGTCTGGAAACACCATATATTTT.

The chain uses TRBV3-1 (or the pseudogene TRBV3-2) and TRBJ1-4, with D tentatively TRBD1 (6 bases). Germline V gene lookup returns CDR1 LGHDT and CDR2 YNNKEL (reference sequence). This CDR3 comprises 15 residues. Between the trimmed V and J ends, which lost 4 bases and 8 bases, there was a span of 17 bases. The chain's CDR3 is CASSPRQAVWEKLFF. CDR3 coding DNA: TGTGCCAGCAGCCCCAGACAGGCCGTTTGGGAAAAACTGTTTTTT.

The chain combines TRBV5-1 with TRBJ2-7, with 9 bases aligning to TRBD2. The CDR3 consists of 15 residues. V was pared by 0 bases and J by 1 base, with 2 bases of the junction left unmatched. Per germline, CDR1 SGHRS and CDR2 YFSETQ. The CDR3 here is CASSLGLAVSYEQYF. The CDR3 DNA is TGCGCCAGCAGCTTGGGACTAGCGGTTTCCTACGAGCAGTACTTC.

The chain has TRBV4-1 and TRBJ2-5; 9 bases line up with TRBD2. The CDR3 has 17 residues. The V gene's germline CDR1 is MGHRA and CDR2 YSYEKL. V was pared by 0 bases and J by 5 bases, with 10 bases of the junction left unmatched. The CDR3 sequence is CASSQEVGGGAPETQYF. The DNA of the CDR3 is TGCGCCAGCAGCCAAGAGGTGGGCGGGGGGGCCCCGGAGACCCAGTACTTC.

The chain employs TRBV7-6 and TRBJ1-6; D remains ambiguous. The CDR3 is 15 amino acids. The V end lost 2 bases, the J end lost 3 bases, and 8 bases lay between the germline ends. Germline lookup yields CDR1 SGHVS and CDR2 FNYEAQ. CDR3 sequence: CASSLKLSYNSPLHF. In nucleotides, the CDR3 is TGTGCCAGCAGCTTAAAACTTAGCTATAATTCACCCCTCCACTTT.

This clone was counted a few times. The genes are TRBV6-5 and TRBJ1-6, with 8 bases identical to TRBD1. Germline-derived CDR1 and CDR2 are MNHEY and SVGAGI. V was pared by 6 bases and J by 8 bases, with 9 bases of the junction left unmatched. CDR3 length: 15 residues. The CDR3: CASSAPGGTDSPLHF. The CDR3 DNA reads TGTGCCAGCAGCGCCCCAGGGGGCACGGATTCACCCCTCCACTTT.

V is TRBV6-6 and J is TRBJ2-5, with D unclear. This CDR3 spans 13 amino acids. The germline V gene has CDR1 MNHNY and CDR2 SVGAGI (reference sequence). Trimming left V 5 bases short and J 4 bases short, with 11 bases between. CDR3 DNA sequence: TGTGCCAGCAGTGACTGGACCCGAGAGACCCAGTACTTC. Translating gives CASSDWTRETQYF.

The chain combines TRBV19 with TRBJ2-7, with D uncertain. Trimming took off 1 base at V and 5 bases at J, with 9 bases between the two ends. Per the germline V gene, CDR1 is LNHDA and CDR2 is SQIVND (reference sequence). This CDR3 region has 13 residues. Here the CDR3 DNA reads TGTGCCAGTAGTATAGTCTCCCAGGACGAGCAGTACTTC. This encodes CASSIVSQDEQYF.

V is TRBV7-9 and J is TRBJ2-1; weak D call: TRBD1 (6 bases). The CDR3 spans 16 residues. The ends were cut back, 3 bases at V and 6 bases at J, with 18 bases in the middle. Germline CDR1 reads SEHNR; CDR2 reads FQNEAQ (reference sequence). This CDR3 reads CASSLEETGSPNEQFF. CDR3 DNA sequence: TGTGCCAGCAGCTTGGAGGAAACAGGGTCCCCCAATGAGCAGTTCTTC.